The T cell receptor (beta chain) described here comes from a study of shared clonotypes between healthy human individuals. In the original workflow: For the immunoSEQ data, sequences were junction-only without quality scores, so filtering differed. Profiled with immunoSEQ multiplex PCR; TCRdb holds only in-frame clones, not every one. V, J and clone size were drawn from that table, and D and trimming were deduced from the DNA. The sample contains around 500,000 clones, roughly four fifths of which appear only once. The sequencing input was PBMCs. This receptor was obtained from a woman in her 40s in good health. Some clones in this sample may be carry-over from other donors' samples.

The CDR3 sequence: CASSTQRAPYNEQFF. Here the CDR3 DNA reads TGTGCCAGCAGTACGCAAAGGGCCCCCTACAATGAGCAGTTCTTC. The rearrangement links TRBV28 to TRBJ2-1; D gene ambiguous. The germline V and J ends were trimmed by 5 bases and 2 bases, with 13 bases remaining between them. The CDR3 contains 15 residues. Germline loops: CDR1 MDHEN, CDR2 SYDVKM.